This T cell receptor beta chain originates from a study of a mutant IDH1 vaccine in newly diagnosed glioma. The germline gives CDR1 MNHNS, CDR2 SASEGT. Trimming shortened V by 6 bases and J by 0 bases, and 12 bases separated the two germline ends. This CDR3 is 15 amino acids long. The sample's time point: week 35, safety follow-up. Each dose delivered 300 ug of mutant IDH1 20-mer peptide subcutaneously with imiquimod. Notes on this clone: The antigen is undetermined.

TCRdb's copy holds only in-frame clones and misses some; the assay was immunoSEQ multiplex PCR. The sample lists 25,000 to 30,000 clones, around 76% seen once, with approximately 8% in the top ten. The gene calls are TRBV6-1 and TRBJ1-3; D may be TRBD1 (5 bases). The TCR comes from a man aged 50 or older with glioma. Sequencing used PBMCs, obtained from a glioma patient whose treatment included an IDH1 peptide vaccine. The CDR3 sequence: CASRPGPGSGNTIYF. In DNA form, the CDR3 reads TGTGCCAGCAGGCCGGGGCCCGGCTCTGGAAACACCATATATTTT.